These 18 T cell receptor beta chains came from one sample sequenced in a study of PD-1 blockade in mismatch repair-deficient tumors. Clones were read by immunoSEQ multiplex PCR, and TCRdb kept only the in-frame ones, dropping some. Seen here are over 75,000 clones, more than 65% observed once, and the top ten hold roughly 2.5%. The material was peripheral blood, obtained 12 weeks after starting pembrolizumab. These receptors all come from an adult with mismatch repair-deficient cancer.

This clone is a singleton in its sample. This chain uses TRBV21-1 with TRBJ2-2; TRBD2 is the table's D call and was not checked against the DNA. TRBV21-1 is described as a pseudogene. CDR3 length: 14 residues. The DNA of the CDR3 is TGTGCCAGCAGTTGTGGTAGTATCGGCGGGGAGCTGTTTTTT. It codes for CASSCGSIGGELFF.

The chain uses TRBV6-5 and TRBJ2-5; possible D gene TRBD1, 5 bases. Per the germline V gene, CDR1 is MNHEY and CDR2 is SVGAGI. The ends were cut back, 6 bases at V and 5 bases at J, with 13 bases in the middle. The CDR3 runs 13 residues. In nucleotides, the CDR3 is TGTGCCAGCAGCTCAGGGTTGGCGGAGACCCAGTACTTC. It is translated as CASSSGLAETQYF.

The rearrangement joins TRBV6-5 to TRBJ2-7; 11 bases are a match to TRBD1. The germline gives CDR1 MNHEY, CDR2 SVGAGI. Trimming cost V 6 bases and J 2 bases; bases outside gene matches: 3. CDR3 size: 14 residues. CDR3 bases: TGTGCCAGCAGCTTGGGACAGGGGGCCTACGAGCAGTACTTC. Translation gives CASSLGQGAYEQYF.

The rearrangement uses TRBV6-4 and TRBJ2-2; tentatively, D is TRBD2 (5 bases). V was cut by 3 bases and J by 5 bases, with 16 bases left in between. Germline-derived CDR1 and CDR2 are MRHNA and SNTAGT. The CDR3 is 16 residues long. The DNA of the CDR3 is TGTGCCAGCAGTGAACCGAAGAGATCGGGGACCGGGGAGCTGTTTTTT. Protein sequence: CASSEPKRSGTGELFF.

The J gene is TRBJ2-2, the V gene TRBV6-1; TRBD1 agrees at 8 bases. This CDR3 is built from 14 residues. Germline CDR1 is MNHNS and CDR2 is SASEGT. Trimming cost V 6 bases and J 4 bases; bases outside gene matches: 4. CDR3 nucleotides: TGTGCCAGCAGGGACAGGGTAGCCACCGGGGAGCTGTTTTTT. Its translation: CASRDRVATGELFF.

The chain uses TRBV27 and TRBJ2-5, with D hard to call. CDR1 MNHEY and CDR2 SMNVEV come from the germline V gene (reference sequence). Trimming stripped 0 bases from V and 5 bases from J, with 13 bases between. The CDR3 runs 15 residues. The CDR3 here is CASSLSWAWAETQYF. The CDR3 DNA reads TGTGCCAGCAGTTTATCCTGGGCTTGGGCGGAGACCCAGTACTTC.

Regarding this clone: At one of its ends the junction is not consistent with the germline gene, which may arise from a read error. CDR3 loop: CASSLAGVGYNEQFF. Here the CDR3 DNA reads TGTGCTAGCAGCTTAGCGGGAGTGGGCTACAATGAGCAGTTCTTC. This chain uses TRBV7-7 with TRBJ2-1, with 9 bases identical to TRBD2. The germline V gene encodes CDR1 SSHAT and CDR2 FNYEAQ (reference sequence). There are 15 residues in the CDR3.

This chain connects TRBV7-9 to TRBJ2-7; 7 bases map to TRBD1. V was clipped by 7 bases and J by 1 base; unmatched bases: 7. Looked up from germline, CDR1 is SEHNR and CDR2 is FQNEAQ (reference sequence). This CDR3 is built from 14 residues. The CDR3 region has the DNA TGTGCCAGCACTGACAGGGCTTCTTCCTACGAGCAGTACTTC. This codes for CASTDRASSYEQYF.

This sequence joins TRBV5-1 and TRBJ2-5; perhaps TRBD1 as D (6 bases). The ends were cut back, 2 bases at V and 0 bases at J, with 11 bases in the middle. Germline CDR1 SGHRS, CDR2 YFSETQ. The length of the CDR3 is 15 residues. CDR3 bases: TGCGCCAGCAGCTTCGGCCGGACAGACCAAGAGACCCAGTACTTC. It yields the protein CASSFGRTDQETQYF.

V and J are TRBV5-4 and TRBJ1-2; the match to TRBD1 covers 9 bases. The CDR3 is made up of 14 amino acids. The trim removed 4 bases at V and 1 base at J, leaving 2 bases unmatched. CDR1 and CDR2 (germline): SGHNT, YYREEE (reference sequence). DNA of the CDR3: TGTGCCAGCAGCGGGACAGGGATTAACTATGGCTACACCTTC. Protein product: CASSGTGINYGYTF.

This sequence joins TRBV6-4 and TRBJ2-1, with unresolved D. The V end was cut by 2 bases, the J end by 2 bases, with 10 bases between. Per germline, CDR1 MRHNA and CDR2 SNTAGT. The length of the CDR3 is 15 residues. The CDR3 DNA reads TGTGCCAGCAGTGACAGGGCAGGACCCTACAATGAGCAGTTCTTC. It yields the protein CASSDRAGPYNEQFF.

This clone was recorded once. The V call is TRBV28, the J call TRBJ2-2; 9 bases align to TRBD2. CDR3 length: 16 residues. V shed 3 bases and J 2 bases; nucleotides not matched to a gene: 4. The V gene's germline CDR1 is MDHEN and CDR2 SYDVKM. CDR3 sequence: CASSLASGKNTGELFF. In DNA form, the CDR3 reads TGTGCCAGCAGTTTGGCTAGCGGGAAAAACACCGGGGAGCTGTTTTTT.

The chain employs TRBV6-5 and TRBJ2-1, with 8 bases that match TRBD2. CDR1 is MNHEY, CDR2 SVGAGI, per germline. The CDR3 extends over 15 amino acids. With 6 bases clipped from V and 4 bases from J, the junction kept 8 bases outside the gene matches. As DNA, the CDR3 is TGTGCCAGCAGCACAGCGGGAGACGAATACAATGAGCAGTTCTTC. Protein: CASSTAGDEYNEQFF.

This clone was counted a single time. This rearrangement joins TRBV28 to TRBJ1-1; tentative D call: TRBD1 (5 bases). With 3 bases removed from V and 7 bases from J, the gap between germline ends came to 9 bases. The CDR3 sequence is 12 residues long. CDR1 is MDHEN, CDR2 SYDVKM, per germline. The CDR3 loop is CASSFGGYEAFF. The CDR3 DNA is TGTGCCAGCAGTTTCGGGGGTTATGAAGCTTTCTTT.

This clone was observed a few times. The chain couples TRBV30 to TRBJ1-2; D gene unclear. Germline CDR1 GTSNPN, CDR2 SVGIG (reference sequence). Trimming took off 0 bases at V and 4 bases at J, with 9 bases between the two ends. CDR3 length: 13 residues. The CDR3: CAWSVGGSYGYTF. In nucleotides, the CDR3 is TGTGCCTGGAGTGTCGGAGGGAGCTATGGCTACACCTTC. The full variable domain, in which reference TRBV30 and TRBJ1-2 provide the parts outside the CDR3, is SQTIHQWPATLVQPVGSPLSLECTVEGTSNPNLYWYRQAAGRGLQLLFYSVGIGQISSEVPQNLSASRPQDRQFILSSKKLLLSDSGFYLCAWSVGGSYGYTFGSGTRLTVV.

CDR3 amino acids: CASSVTSGGYAEQFF. The CDR3 DNA is TGTGCCAGCAGCGTAACTAGCGGGGGCTACGCTGAGCAGTTCTTC. This rearrangement joins TRBV11-2 to TRBJ2-1, with 11 bases matching TRBD2. Germline V gene data show CDR1 as SGHAT and CDR2 as FQNNGV. After removal of 5 bases from V and 9 bases from J, the junction contained 9 bases not matched to a gene. The CDR3 is 15 amino acids. Combining the CDR3 with reference TRBV11-2 and TRBJ2-1 gives the whole variable domain EAGVAQSPRYKIIEKRQSVAFWCNPISGHATLYWYQQILGQGPKLLIQFQNNGVVDDSQLPKDRFSAERLKGVDSTLKIQPAKLEDSAVYLCASSVTSGGYAEQFFGPGTRLTVL.

The rearrangement uses TRBV7-9 and TRBJ2-7; D uncertain. In germline, CDR1 is SEHNR, CDR2 FQNEAQ (reference sequence). There are 13 residues in the CDR3. The V and J ends lost 3 bases and 4 bases respectively, with 10 bases between them. The CDR3, as DNA: TGTGCCAGCAGCTTTGAGCCCCGATACGAGCAGTACTTC. Translation: CASSFEPRYEQYF.

The chain carries TRBV19 and TRBJ2-1; no clear D. The CDR3 covers 13 residues. V lost 4 bases to trimming and J lost 0 bases, with 4 bases between them. The germline gives CDR1 LNHDA, CDR2 SQIVND (reference sequence). CDR3 sequence: CASSSDSYNEQFF. The CDR3 nucleotides are TGTGCCAGTAGTAGCGACTCCTACAATGAGCAGTTCTTC. Supplemented by reference TRBV19 and TRBJ2-1, the full variable domain reads DGGITQSPKYLFRKEGQNVTLSCEQNLNHDAMYWYRQDPGQGLRLIYYSQIVNDFQKGDIAEGYSVSREKKESFPLTVTSAQKNPTAFYLCASSSDSYNEQFFGPGTRLTVL.